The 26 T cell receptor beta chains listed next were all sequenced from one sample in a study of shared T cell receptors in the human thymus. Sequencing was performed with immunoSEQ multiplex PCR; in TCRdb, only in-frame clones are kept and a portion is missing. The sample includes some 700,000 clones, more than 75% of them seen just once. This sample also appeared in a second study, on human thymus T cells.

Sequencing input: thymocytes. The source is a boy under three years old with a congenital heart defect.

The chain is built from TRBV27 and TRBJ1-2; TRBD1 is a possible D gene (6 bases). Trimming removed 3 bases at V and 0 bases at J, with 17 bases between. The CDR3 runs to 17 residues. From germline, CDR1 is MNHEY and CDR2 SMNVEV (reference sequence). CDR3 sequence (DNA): TGTGCCAGCAGTTTCTTATCTCAGGGACAAGCTAACTATGGCTACACCTTC. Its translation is CASSFLSQGQANYGYTF.

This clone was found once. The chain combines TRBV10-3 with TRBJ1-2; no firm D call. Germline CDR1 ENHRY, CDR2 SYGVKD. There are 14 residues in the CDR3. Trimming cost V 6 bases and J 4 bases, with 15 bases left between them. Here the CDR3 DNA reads TGTGCCATCAGAGACGACATACTAGGCTATGGCTACACCTTC. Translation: CAIRDDILGYGYTF.

CDR3 sequence: CASSYDGQVNEQYF. As DNA, the CDR3 is TGTGCCAGCAGTTACGATGGACAGGTAAACGAGCAGTACTTC. The V call is TRBV6-6, the J call TRBJ2-7, with 7 bases aligning to TRBD1. Looked up from germline, CDR1 is MNHNY and CDR2 is SVGAGI (reference sequence). The CDR3 has 14 amino acids. The V and J ends lost 2 bases and 5 bases, in that order; junction bases with no gene match: 6.

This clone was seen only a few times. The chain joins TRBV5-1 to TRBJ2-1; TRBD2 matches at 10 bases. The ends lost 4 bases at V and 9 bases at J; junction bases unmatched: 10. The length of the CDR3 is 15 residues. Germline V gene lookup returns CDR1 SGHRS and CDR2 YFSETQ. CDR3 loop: CASSNGTSATVEQFF. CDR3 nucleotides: TGCGCCAGCAGCAACGGGACTAGCGCGACGGTTGAGCAGTTCTTC.

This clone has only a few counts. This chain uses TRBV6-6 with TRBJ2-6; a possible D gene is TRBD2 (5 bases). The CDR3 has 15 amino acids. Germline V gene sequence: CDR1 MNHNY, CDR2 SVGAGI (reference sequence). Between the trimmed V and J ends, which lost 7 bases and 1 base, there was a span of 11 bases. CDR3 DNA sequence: TGTGCCAGCACCACGTCGGGATCTGGGGCCAACGTCCTGACTTTC. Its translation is CASTTSGSGANVLTF.

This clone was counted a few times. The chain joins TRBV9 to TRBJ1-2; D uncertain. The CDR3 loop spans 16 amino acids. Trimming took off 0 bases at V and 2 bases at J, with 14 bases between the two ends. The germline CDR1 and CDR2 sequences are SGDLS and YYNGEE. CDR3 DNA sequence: TGTGCCAGCAGCGTAGCCACAGCTACTCCAAACTATGGCTACACCTTC. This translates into CASSVATATPNYGYTF.

The CDR3 reads CASSRGPSAEKLFF. For the CDR3, the DNA is TGTGCCAGTAGTAGAGGCCCGTCGGCAGAAAAACTGTTTTTT. The chain links TRBV19 to TRBJ1-4; D call uncertain. The CDR3 loop spans 14 amino acids. The V gene's germline CDR1 is LNHDA and CDR2 SQIVND (reference sequence). V was pared by 4 bases and J by 8 bases, with 14 bases between. Full variable domain (rest looked up from reference TRBV19 and TRBJ1-4): DGGITQSPKYLFRKEGQNVTLSCEQNLNHDAMYWYRQDPGQGLRLIYYSQIVNDFQKGDIAEGYSVSREKKESFPLTVTSAQKNPTAFYLCASSRGPSAEKLFFGSGTQLSVL.

CDR3: CASSLRGPTTNTGELFF. The CDR3 DNA follows: TGTGCCAGCAGTTTAAGGGGTCCTACGACCAACACCGGGGAGCTGTTTTTT. The chain joins TRBV27 to TRBJ2-2, with D perhaps matching TRBD1 (5 bases). The CDR3 has 17 amino acids. Between the trimmed V and J ends, which lost 2 bases and 2 bases, there was a span of 15 bases. The germline CDR1 and CDR2 sequences are MNHEY and SMNVEV (reference sequence).

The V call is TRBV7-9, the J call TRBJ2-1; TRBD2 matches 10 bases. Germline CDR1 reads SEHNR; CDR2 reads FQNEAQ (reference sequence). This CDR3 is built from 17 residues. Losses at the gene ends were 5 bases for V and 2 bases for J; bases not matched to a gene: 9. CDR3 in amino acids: CASSPGEREGTYNEQFF. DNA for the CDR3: TGTGCCAGCAGCCCTGGAGAGCGGGAGGGTACCTACAATGAGCAGTTCTTC.

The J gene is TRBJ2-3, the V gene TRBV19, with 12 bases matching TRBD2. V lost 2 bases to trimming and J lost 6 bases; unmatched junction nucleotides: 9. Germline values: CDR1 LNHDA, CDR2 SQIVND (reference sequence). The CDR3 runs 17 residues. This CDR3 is CASSITRTSGTGDTQYF. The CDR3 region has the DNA TGTGCCAGTAGTATAACGAGGACTAGCGGGACTGGGGATACGCAGTATTTT. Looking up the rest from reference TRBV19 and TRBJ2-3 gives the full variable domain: DGGITQSPKYLFRKEGQNVTLSCEQNLNHDAMYWYRQDPGQGLRLIYYSQIVNDFQKGDIAEGYSVSREKKESFPLTVTSAQKNPTAFYLCASSITRTSGTGDTQYFGPGTRLTVL.

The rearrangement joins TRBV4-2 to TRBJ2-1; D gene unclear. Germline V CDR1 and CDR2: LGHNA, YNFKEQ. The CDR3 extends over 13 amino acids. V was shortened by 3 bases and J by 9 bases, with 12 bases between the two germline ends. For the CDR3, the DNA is TGTGCCAGCAGCCAGGGTAAATGGGCTGAGCAGTTCTTC. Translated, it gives CASSQGKWAEQFF.

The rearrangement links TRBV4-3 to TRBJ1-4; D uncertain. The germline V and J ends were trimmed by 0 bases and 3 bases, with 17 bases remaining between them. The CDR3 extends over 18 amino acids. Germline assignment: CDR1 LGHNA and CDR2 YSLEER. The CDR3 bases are TGCGCCAGCAGCCAAGATAGGGCCGAGGGAGGGCCTAATGAAAAACTGTTTTTT. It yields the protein CASSQDRAEGGPNEKLFF.

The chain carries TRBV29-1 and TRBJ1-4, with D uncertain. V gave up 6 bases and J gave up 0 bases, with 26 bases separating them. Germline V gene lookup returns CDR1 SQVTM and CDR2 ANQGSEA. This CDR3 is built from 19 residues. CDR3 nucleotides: TGCAGCGTCCAAACTGAGGGTCAGGCCGCCCCCACAACTAATGAAAAACTGTTTTTT. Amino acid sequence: CSVQTEGQAAPTTNEKLFF.

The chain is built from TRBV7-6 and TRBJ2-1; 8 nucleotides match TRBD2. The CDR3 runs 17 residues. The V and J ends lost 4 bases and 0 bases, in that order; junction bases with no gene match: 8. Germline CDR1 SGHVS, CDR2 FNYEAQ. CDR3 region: CASSSTSGSISYNEQFF. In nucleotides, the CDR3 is TGTGCCAGCAGCTCCACTAGCGGCTCGATCTCCTACAATGAGCAGTTCTTC. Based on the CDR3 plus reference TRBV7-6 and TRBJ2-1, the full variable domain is GAGVSQSPRYKVTKRGQDVALRCDPISGHVSLYWYRQALGQGPEFLTYFNYEAQQDKSGLPNDRFSAERPEGSISTLTIQRTEQRDSAMYRCASSSTSGSISYNEQFFGPGTRLTVL.

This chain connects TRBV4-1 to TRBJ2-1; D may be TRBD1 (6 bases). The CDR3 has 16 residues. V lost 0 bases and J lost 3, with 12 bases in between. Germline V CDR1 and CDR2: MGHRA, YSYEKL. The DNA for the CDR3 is TGCGCCAGCAGCCAAGAAATACAGGGCCACTACAATGAGCAGTTCTTC. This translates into CASSQEIQGHYNEQFF.

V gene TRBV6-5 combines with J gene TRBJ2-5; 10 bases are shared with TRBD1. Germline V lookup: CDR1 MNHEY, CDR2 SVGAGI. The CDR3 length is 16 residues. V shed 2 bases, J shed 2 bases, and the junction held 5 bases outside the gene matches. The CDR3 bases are TGTGCCAGCAGTTACCTGGGACAGGGGAGACAAGAGACCCAGTACTTC. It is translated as CASSYLGQGRQETQYF.

CDR3 in DNA: TGTGCCAGCAGTGAAGCCTATCAGCCCCAGCATTTT. Protein sequence: CASSEAYQPQHF. The chain combines TRBV6-1 with TRBJ1-5; D not certain. Between the trimmed V and J ends, which lost 0 bases and 5 bases, there was a span of 2 bases. The germline gives CDR1 MNHNS, CDR2 SASEGT. This CDR3 region has 12 residues.

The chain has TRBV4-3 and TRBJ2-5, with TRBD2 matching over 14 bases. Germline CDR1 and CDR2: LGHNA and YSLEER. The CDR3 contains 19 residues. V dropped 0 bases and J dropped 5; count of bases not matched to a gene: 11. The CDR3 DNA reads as TGCGCCAGCAGCCAAGATAGAGTCCGACTAGCGGGAGGGTGGGAGACCCAGTACTTC. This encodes CASSQDRVRLAGGWETQYF.

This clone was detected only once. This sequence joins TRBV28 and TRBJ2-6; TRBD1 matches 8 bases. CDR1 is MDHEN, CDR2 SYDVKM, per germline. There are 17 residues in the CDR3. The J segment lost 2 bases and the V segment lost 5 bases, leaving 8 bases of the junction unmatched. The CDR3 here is CASSPEDREAGANVLTF. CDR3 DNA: TGTGCCAGCAGTCCCGAGGACAGGGAAGCTGGGGCCAACGTCCTGACTTTC.

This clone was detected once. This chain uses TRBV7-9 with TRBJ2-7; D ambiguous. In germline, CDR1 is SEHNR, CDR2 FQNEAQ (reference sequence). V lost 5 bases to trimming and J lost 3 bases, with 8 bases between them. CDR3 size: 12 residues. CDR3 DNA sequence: TGTGCCAGCAGCCAAAGACACTACGAGCAGTACTTC. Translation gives CASSQRHYEQYF.

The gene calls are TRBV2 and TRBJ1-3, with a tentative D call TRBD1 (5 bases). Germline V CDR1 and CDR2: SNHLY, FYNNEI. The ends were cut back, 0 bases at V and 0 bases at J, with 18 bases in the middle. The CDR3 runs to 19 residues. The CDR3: CASSEAPSPTVSSGNTIYF. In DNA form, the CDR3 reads TGTGCCAGCAGTGAAGCGCCCTCCCCGACAGTTTCCTCTGGAAACACCATATATTTT. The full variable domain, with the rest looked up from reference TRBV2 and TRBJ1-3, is EPEVTQTPSHQVTQMGQEVILRCVPISNHLYFYWYRQILGQKVEFLVSFYNNEISEKSEIFDDQFSVERPDGSNFTLKIRSTKLEDSAMYFCASSEAPSPTVSSGNTIYFGEGSWLTVV.

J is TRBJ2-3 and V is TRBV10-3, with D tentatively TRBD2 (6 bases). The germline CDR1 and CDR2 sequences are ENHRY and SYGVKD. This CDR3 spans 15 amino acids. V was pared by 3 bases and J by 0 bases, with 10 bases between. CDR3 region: CAISEGGFSTDTQYF. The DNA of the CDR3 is TGTGCCATCAGTGAAGGAGGGTTTAGCACAGATACGCAGTATTTT.

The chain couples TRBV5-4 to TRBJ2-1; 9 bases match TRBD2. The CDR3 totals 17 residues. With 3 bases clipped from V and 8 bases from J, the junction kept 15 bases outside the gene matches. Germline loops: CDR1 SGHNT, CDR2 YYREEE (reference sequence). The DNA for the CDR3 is TGTGCCAGCAGCTCGGGATTTATTGCGGGAGGGCCCGATGAGCAGTTCTTC. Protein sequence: CASSSGFIAGGPDEQFF.

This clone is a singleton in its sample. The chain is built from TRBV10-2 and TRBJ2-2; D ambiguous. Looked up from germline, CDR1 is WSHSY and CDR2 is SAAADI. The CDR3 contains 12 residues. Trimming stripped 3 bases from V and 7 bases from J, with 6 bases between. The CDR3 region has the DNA TGCGCCAGCAGTGACGGCGGCGGGGAGCTGTTTTTT. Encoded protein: CASSDGGGELFF.

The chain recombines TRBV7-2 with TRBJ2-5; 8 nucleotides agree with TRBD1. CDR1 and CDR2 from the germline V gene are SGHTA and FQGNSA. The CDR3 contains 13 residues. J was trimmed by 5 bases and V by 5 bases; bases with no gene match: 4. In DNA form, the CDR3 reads TGTGCCAGCAGCGTCACAGGGGGGGAGACCCAGTACTTC. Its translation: CASSVTGGETQYF. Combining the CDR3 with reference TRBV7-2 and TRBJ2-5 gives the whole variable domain GAGVSQSPSNKVTEKGKDVELRCDPISGHTALYWYRQSLGQGLEFLIYFQGNSAPDKSGLPSDRFSAERTGGSVSTLTIQRTQQEDSAVYLCASSVTGGETQYFGPGTRLLVL.

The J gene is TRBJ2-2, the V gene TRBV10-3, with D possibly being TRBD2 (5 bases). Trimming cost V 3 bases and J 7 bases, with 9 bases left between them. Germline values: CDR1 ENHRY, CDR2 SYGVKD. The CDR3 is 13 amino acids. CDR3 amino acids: CAISDSDFGELFF. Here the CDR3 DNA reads TGTGCCATCAGTGATTCGGACTTCGGGGAGCTGTTTTTT.